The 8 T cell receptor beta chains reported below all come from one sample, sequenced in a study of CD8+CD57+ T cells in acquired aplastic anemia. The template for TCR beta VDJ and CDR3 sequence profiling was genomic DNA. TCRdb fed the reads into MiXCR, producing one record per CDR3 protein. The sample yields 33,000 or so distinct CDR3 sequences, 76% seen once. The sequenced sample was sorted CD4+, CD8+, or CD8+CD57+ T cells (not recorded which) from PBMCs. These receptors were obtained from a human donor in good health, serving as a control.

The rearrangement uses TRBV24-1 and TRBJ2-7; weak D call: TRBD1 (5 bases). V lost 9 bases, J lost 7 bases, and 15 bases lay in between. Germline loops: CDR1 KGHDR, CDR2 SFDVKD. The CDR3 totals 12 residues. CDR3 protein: CATSDRVGEQYF. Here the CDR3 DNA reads TGTGCCACCTCAGACAGAGTGGGGGAGCAGTACTTC.

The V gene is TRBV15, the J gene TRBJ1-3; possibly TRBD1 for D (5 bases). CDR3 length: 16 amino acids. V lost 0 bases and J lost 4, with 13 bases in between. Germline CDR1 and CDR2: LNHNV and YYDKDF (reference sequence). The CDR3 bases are TGTGCCACCAGCAGAGATTCAGGGAGATCCGGAAACACCATATATTTT. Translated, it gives CATSRDSGRSGNTIYF. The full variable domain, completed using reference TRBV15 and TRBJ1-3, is DAMVIQNPRYQVTQFGKPVTLSCSQTLNHNVMYWYQQKSSQAPKLLFHYYDKDFNNEADTPDNFQSRRPNTSFCFLDIRSPGLGDTAMYLCATSRDSGRSGNTIYFGEGSWLTVV.

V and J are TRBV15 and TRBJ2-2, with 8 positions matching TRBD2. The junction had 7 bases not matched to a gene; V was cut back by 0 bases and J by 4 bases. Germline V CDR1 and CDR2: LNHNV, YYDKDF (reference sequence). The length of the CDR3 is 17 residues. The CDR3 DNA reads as TGTGCCACCAGCAGAGATGCGGGGGGACTTTCCACCGGGGAGCTGTTTTTT. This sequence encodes CATSRDAGGLSTGELFF.

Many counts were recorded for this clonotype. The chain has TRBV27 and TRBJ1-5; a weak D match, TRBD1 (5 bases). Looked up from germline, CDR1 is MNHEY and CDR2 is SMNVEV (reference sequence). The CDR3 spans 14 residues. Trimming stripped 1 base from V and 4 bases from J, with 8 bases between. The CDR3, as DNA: TGTGCCAGCAGTTTATGGGACGAGAATCAGCCCCAGCATTTT. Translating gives CASSLWDENQPQHF.

The CDR3 spells CATSRTGGDEQYF. The DNA for the CDR3 is TGTGCCACCAGCCGGACAGGGGGCGACGAGCAGTACTTC. J is TRBJ2-7 and V is TRBV24-1; 11 nucleotides agree with TRBD1. The CDR3 is 13 residues long. CDR1 is KGHDR and CDR2 is SFDVKD in the germline V gene. J was trimmed by 5 bases and V by 7 bases; bases with no gene match: 3.

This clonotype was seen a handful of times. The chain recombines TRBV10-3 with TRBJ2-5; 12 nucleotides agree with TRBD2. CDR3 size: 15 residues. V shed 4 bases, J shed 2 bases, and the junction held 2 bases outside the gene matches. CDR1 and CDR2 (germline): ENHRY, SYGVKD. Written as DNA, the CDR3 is TGTGCCATCAGTGCCGGGACTAGCGGGCAAGAGACCCAGTACTTC. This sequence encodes CAISAGTSGQETQYF.

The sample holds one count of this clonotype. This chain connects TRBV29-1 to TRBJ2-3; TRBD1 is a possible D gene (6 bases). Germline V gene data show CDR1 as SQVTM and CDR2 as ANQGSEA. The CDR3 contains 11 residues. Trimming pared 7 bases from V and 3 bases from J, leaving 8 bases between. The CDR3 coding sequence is TGCAGCGGAGGACAGACAGATACGCAGTATTTT. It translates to CSGGQTDTQYF.

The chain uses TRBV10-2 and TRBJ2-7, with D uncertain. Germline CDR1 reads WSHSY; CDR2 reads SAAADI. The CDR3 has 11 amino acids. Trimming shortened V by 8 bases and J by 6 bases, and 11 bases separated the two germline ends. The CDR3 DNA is TGCGCCAGCCAAGGCCCTGGCGAGCAGTACTTC. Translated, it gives CASQGPGEQYF.